This T cell receptor beta chain stems from a study of tumor and adjacent non-tumor tissue in lung cancer. For the study at large: Patients comprised about eleven adenocarcinoma, a couple of squamous cell carcinoma and 1 small cell lung cancer.

RNA was extracted from bulk tissue without any cell sorting. Newly diagnosed lung cancer patients had thoracic surgery in China, August–late 2014, without prior chemotherapy. With regard to this clonotype: At one of its ends the junction is not consistent with the germline gene, which may arise from a read error.

TCRbeta libraries were built with three rounds of nested PCR, modified from ARM-PCR. TCRdb re-derived calls from the multiplex PCR reads in MiXCR, one entry per CDR3 protein. The data contain tens of thousands of distinct CDR3 sequences, about three quarters of them singletons. This CDR3 contains 16 residues. The germline V gene encodes CDR1 MNHEY and CDR2 SVGAGI. The TCR originated in a woman aged 45-65 years with non-small cell lung cancer. The rearrangement joins TRBV6-5 to TRBJ2-1, with D possibly being TRBD1 or TRBD2 (6 bases each). Sequenced sample: lung tumor tissue. The DNA of the CDR3 is TGTGCCAGCAGTTACTCCCCTAGGGGGGCTTACAATGAGCAGTTTTTC. Its protein is CASSYSPRGAYNEQFF.